This TCR beta chain comes out of a study of cytomegalovirus exposure and HLA in healthy donors (dated by TCRdb to about 2017). As for the study more broadly: In an earlier analysis of under 750 of the donors, under 300 Gb of sequence data and 90 million to 120 million unique TCR beta sequences from 180 million or so T cells were reported. Both class I and class II loci were covered by HLA typing, at four-digit resolution. Typing coverage varied by locus: about 629-630 donors for A, B, C, DRB1 and DQB1; under 550 for DQA1; approximately 570 for DPA1; approximately 490 for DPB1. Along with the roughly 700-subject first cohort, a separate validation cohort of around 110 different subjects was used. Donor age, sex, ethnicity and CMV serostatus were collected together with the repertoire data. The aim of the study was to test whether cataloging public T cell receptors could identify signatures of past pathogen exposure. The genetic ancestry cluster associated with self-reported Caucasian donors included around four fifths of the 300 to 450 genotyped donors. Using immunosequencing, the study profiled T cell repertoires from about 610 subjects and related those repertoires to cytomegalovirus serostatus. The later analysis used no new phenotypic data to find candidate immune exposures, relying instead on TCR beta sequences and their occurrence across donors. To study patterns of TCR occurrence, a later analysis re-analyzed previously published TCR beta repertoires from 666 donors and added high-resolution HLA genotyping. An early release that covered fewer than 750 HLA-typed donors contained about 300 gigabases of sequencing data and 65 million to 100 million unique TCR sequences. A later genetic analysis used genome-wide SNP genotypes for about three fifths of the roughly 700 donors, treating that subset as a discovery cohort. Every discovery cohort repertoire had been produced on one sequencing platform. On average, around 240,000 unique TCR beta nucleotide sequences were sequenced per donor among several hundred genotyped donors of the cohort, with roughly 20% of those sequences being non-productive. An earlier analysis of around 580 of the donors used high-throughput TCR beta sequencing to judge whether each TCR beta V gene segment behaved as functional or pseudogenic. High-throughput TCR immunosequencing, statistical association of individual TCRs with disease status, and machine learning were combined to predict cytomegalovirus infection status. About five DR-DQ haplotypes were treated as single units for association and clustering because of strong linkage in the cohort. Results and caveats for the whole study, not just this receptor: Compared with the 666-donor mean, donors in an Asian-associated ancestry cluster had fewer N-insertions in productive TCRs, according to a later genetic analysis. Three of the identified cytomegalovirus-associated TCR beta chains were confirmed in vitro to be specific for cytomegalovirus antigens. In the study, about 150 TCR beta chains were listed as associated with cytomegalovirus. A cluster of highly shared sequence variants was judged likely to represent a technical artifact of the sequencing pipeline. An association between a missense DCLRE1C variant and V-gene and J-gene trimming of TCR beta chains was found in a later genetic analysis and replicated in an independent cohort. The classifier was reported to diagnose cytomegalovirus status with high specificity and sensitivity in both the original and validation cohorts. Because counts were too low, roughly 16 rarely observed V segments, including chromosome 9 orphons, were left out of the earlier analysis of about 620 of the donors. A further reported finding was that TCR beta sequences accurately predicted the HLA-A and HLA-B alleles for most subjects in the first cohort. According to a later analysis, TCR association rates differed among HLA loci, with DRB1 alleles showing the most associated TCRs and HLA-C alleles showing the fewest. Because HLA typing was missing for some donors at each locus, association tests included only the typed subset. Presence/absence analyses assumed roughly uniform sequencing depth across donors, an assumption that may not hold. Only TCR beta chains were sequenced in this cohort, and the absence of alpha or paired-chain data limited detectable features. The 87-base-pair reads could not distinguish some IMGT-functional V segments, including TRBV6-2 and TRBV6-3, so those segments were excluded. In a later analysis, several top co-occurrence clusters were reported to appear linked to parvovirus B19, influenza, CMV and Epstein-Barr virus. Specific HLA alleles were associated with 15,000 to 20,000 TCR beta sequences at a false discovery rate of 0.05 in a later analysis. According to a later analysis, most CMV-associated TCR beta chains appeared to be HLA-restricted, and the HLA associations seemed to be driven largely by CMV exposure. For the cohort, immune exposure information was limited to CMV serostatus. When HLA alleles, especially DR and DQ, strongly co-occurred, attributing TCR associations to individual alleles was difficult. While some public TCRs were present in many individuals, most TCR sequences turned up only very rarely across donors. In a later analysis, HLA-associated TCR beta chains were found to be more clonally expanded and to have lower generation probabilities than equally common non-associated chains. Linkage disequilibrium might explain the correlated functional status among segregating V segments, but an unknown experimental factor could not be excluded. Broadly in line with IMGT annotations, most TCR beta V segments showed up in productive rearrangements about 87% or about 30% of the time in an earlier analysis of 450 to 600 of the donors. It was suggested by the authors that the approach could potentially be generalized to other disease states and immunological phenotypes.

The cohort consisted of approximately 670 healthy bone marrow donors. At the time of sampling, all cohort members were nominally healthy, though unrecorded immune exposures were likely present. The donor tested CMV seropositive, placing the donor among the 250 to 350 seropositive members of the cohort. Each donor provided a peripheral blood sample, and peripheral blood mononuclear cells were used for TCR beta sequencing. Genomic DNA was extracted from the blood cell samples with the Qiagen DNeasy Blood Extraction Kit. Library preparation was by the immunoSEQ multiplex PCR assay. A mixture of 60 forward primers for TCR Vbeta segments and 13 reverse primers for TCR Jbeta segments was used in the multiplex PCR. The CDR3 region of rearranged TCR beta genes was amplified from genomic DNA with a multiplex PCR assay. The Illumina HiSeq System was used to sequence the amplified TCR beta libraries as 87-base-pair reads. In the paper's pipeline: In a later analysis, tens of millions of unique TCR beta chains were counted across the 666 repertoires, and roughly 9.9 million of these chains were shared by at least two donors. Raw reads were error-corrected and collapsed into unique sequences with a nearest-neighbor algorithm that merged closely related sequences to remove PCR and sequencing errors. V, D and J gene segments were assigned by aligning CDR3 sequences to IMGT reference sequences. For a sequence to be retained, a match of at least six nucleotides was required to both a V gene segment and a J gene segment. A rearrangement was called productive if the CDR3 had no stop codons and remained in frame with V and J, and every other rearrangement was called non-productive. CDR3 was defined by IMGT convention, running from the second conserved V-encoded cysteine to the conserved J-encoded phenylalanine. The earlier analysis of 450 to 750 of the donors excluded any sequence lacking an unambiguous match to a single V gene segment. In an earlier analysis of some 590 of the donors, a V segment was called functional when productive rearrangements were above 56.7%, and segregating when the standard deviation between donors exceeded 5%. A statistical classification framework was built to diagnose cytomegalovirus status from the catalog of TCR beta chain sequences. In a later analysis, V and J genes were assigned by comparing TCR nucleotide sequences against IMGT/GENE-DB human TR gene sequences. The TCRdist pipeline was used in a later analysis to assign CDR3 sequences and most-parsimonious VDJ recombination scenarios. In a later analysis, every TCR beta chain was defined by the combination of its CDR3 amino acid sequence and its V-gene family, and reads without a unique V-gene family were dropped. A later analysis removed 550 to 700 highly shared, low-generation-probability nucleotide sequences to deal with suspected cross-contamination and a sequencing artifact. For each public chain, a later analysis derived a clonal expansion index from normalized ranks of inferred template counts within each repertoire. In a later analysis, generation probabilities were computed using a VDJ recombination model fitted to out-of-frame rearrangements, and the results were checked against IGoR. In a later analysis, hypergeometric tests were used to score TCR-TCR, TCR-HLA and TCR-CMV co-occurrence, with a repertoire-size bias correction applied to TCR pairs. False discovery rates were estimated in a later analysis by permuting HLA or CMV assignments 20 times. A later analysis grouped co-occurring TCRs with DBSCAN, adding TCRdist sequence similarity when clustering within HLA-allele-positive subsets. Repertoires with fewer than 30,000 or more than 120,000 public chains were left out of co-occurrence clustering, as were four to six repertoires with anomalous nucleotide sharing. Imported from immuneACCESS, the table was reduced by TCRdb to in-frame sequences with V and J called. These copies leave out some clones; in studies compared against another copy, an unresolved V gene accounts for under half, and the cause of the remainder is not known. V, J and clone size derive from that table, while D and trimming were established from the DNA sequence. In all, the sample holds around 99,000 clones, and about 80% of those were seen once. The ten biggest clones cover 7.7% of the sample.

Germline trimming amounts to 1 base on V and 4 bases on J, with 4 as the count of junction bases outside the gene matches. Taken from cysteine to phenylalanine, the CDR3 has 14 residues. Only the CDR3 part of the read is kept: 42 bases, read in frame from the first base. For CDR1 and CDR2, the germline V gene (reference sequence) lists LNHNV and YYDKDF. Points on this clone: Its antigen remains undetermined. No clone much larger than this one lies a single base away; base qualities are absent.

The TCR comes from a woman aged 50 to 60 in good health and CMV-seropositive. The rearrangement joined TRBV15 to TRBJ2-7; TRBD2 agrees with 7 junctional bases. Input material: PBMCs. The CDR3 reads CATSRAGRGYEQYF. The DNA sequence is given as TGTGCCACCAGCAGAGCGGGGAGGGGTTACGAGCAGTACTTC.